What follows is one TCR beta chain and its context. Assay used: immunoSEQ multiplex PCR; TCRdb lists only in-frame clones, some missing. The sample records around 80,000 clones, roughly 85% being singletons. Between the trimmed V and J ends, which lost 0 bases and 5 bases, there was a span of 4 bases. CDR1 is MGHDK and CDR2 is SYGVNS in the germline V gene. This CDR3 region has 12 residues. The data were taken from a study of OX40 agonist ivuxolimab in advanced cancers. This material consisted of CD4+ or CD8+ T cells sorted from blood, taken in a trial of the OX40 agonist ivuxolimab. The clonotype comes from an adult with an advanced solid tumor such as melanoma, head and neck, liver or kidney cancer. The V call is TRBV25-1, the J call TRBJ2-5; D remains ambiguous. The CDR3 region is CASSEYLETQYF. CDR3 bases: TGTGCCAGCAGTGAATACTTGGAGACCCAGTACTTC. The full variable domain, rest sourced from reference TRBV25-1 and TRBJ2-5, is EADIYQTPRYLVIGTGKKITLECSQTMGHDKMYWYQQDPGMELHLIHYSYGVNSTEKGDLSSESTVSRIRTEHFPLTLESARPSHTSQYLCASSEYLETQYFGPGTRLLVL.